The clone carrying this TCR beta chain appeared a few times. TCRdb reanalysed the 5' RACE reads using MiXCR and keeps one entry per CDR3 protein. The sample lists more than 300,000 distinct CDR3 sequences, roughly an eighth occurring once. This sample stems from a study of T-cell memory formation after mild COVID-19. This CDR3 is built from 14 residues. In germline, CDR1 is SGHTA, CDR2 FQGNSA. With 5 bases clipped from V and 5 bases from J, the junction kept 6 bases outside the gene matches. This sequence originates from a man younger than 35 who had mild COVID-19 (a few samples of this study predate the infection). Cell type and time point are not known. The genes are TRBV7-2 and TRBJ1-2; 9 nucleotides align to TRBD1. The sequenced sample consisted of PBMCs or a T cell subset sorted from them (not recorded which). The CDR3 sequence: CASSRDRDQYGYTF. CDR3 sequence (DNA): TGTGCCAGCAGCCGGGACAGGGATCAATATGGCTACACCTTC.